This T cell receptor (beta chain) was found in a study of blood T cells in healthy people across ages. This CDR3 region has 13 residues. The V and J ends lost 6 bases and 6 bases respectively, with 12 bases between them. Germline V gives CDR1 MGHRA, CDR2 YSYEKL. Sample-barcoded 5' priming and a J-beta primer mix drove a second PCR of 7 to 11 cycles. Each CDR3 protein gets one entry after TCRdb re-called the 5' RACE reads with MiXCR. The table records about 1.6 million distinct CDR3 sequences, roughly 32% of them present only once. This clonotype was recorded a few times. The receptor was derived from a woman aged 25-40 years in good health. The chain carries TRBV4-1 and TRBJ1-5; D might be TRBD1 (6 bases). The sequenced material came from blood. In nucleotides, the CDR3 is TGCGCCAGCAGTCGGACAGCGGCTCAGCCCCAGCATTTT. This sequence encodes CASSRTAAQPQHF.